The clone carrying this TCR beta chain has at least ten counts. The antigen remains unidentified. This sample is drawn from a study of HIV-infected children after antiretroviral therapy interruption. The wider study: Interruption-arm samples span weeks 0, 12, interruption end (24 or 48), and about 3 years post-study. The study, taken as a whole, reports: By the end of treatment interruption, naive CD4+ clonality (Gini) increased. Naive CD4+ sequences overlapped less between time points once interruption began.

V shed 7 bases, J shed 4 bases, and the junction held 9 bases outside the gene matches. CDR1 is DFQATT, CDR2 SNEGSKA, per germline (reference sequence). The CDR3 has 14 amino acids. Regarding treatment: PENTA 11 planned treatment interruption arm or continuous ART arm. Unique molecular identifiers were included in an RNA-based 3' RACE TCR library. TCRdb itself ran the 3' RACE reads through MiXCR, one entry per CDR3 protein. Of around 50,000 distinct CDR3 sequences in the sample, roughly 4.5% were seen once. The material sequenced was CD45RA+ CD4+ T cells from PBMCs, pooled from several time points, taken from a donor given antiretroviral therapy, either interrupted or continuous. Subset indicated: naive CD4+ CD45RA+ CD45RO- T cells. The sequence derives from a pool of human donors with HIV. The rearrangement uses TRBV20-1 and TRBJ2-1; 8 bases fit TRBD2. DNA for the CDR3: TGCAGTGTCAGGCCGGGACTAGAGTACAATGAGCAGTTCTTC. It yields the protein CSVRPGLEYNEQFF.